The T cell receptor beta chain described here comes from a study of beta chain features in type 1 diabetes. Study-wide findings and caveats: All four CD4+ subsets from Type 1 diabetes patients carried moderately but significantly shorter TCRB CDR3s.

Sorting of CD4+ naive, central memory, regulatory and stem cell-like memory cells was performed via CD45RO/CCR7/CD25/CD127/CD95/CD27. This clone was detected a few times. Its antigen is not identified. The isolated RNA, all of it, was reverse transcribed, so expressed TCRB transcripts were what got sequenced. The data were produced by immunoSEQ multiplex PCR, yet TCRdb's version contains in-frame clones alone and is incomplete. The repertoire holds 640,000 or so clones, with roughly 12% as singletons. The specimen sequenced was naive CD4+ T cells from blood. This receptor was taken from a young man with type 1 diabetes.

CDR3 DNA sequence: TGTGCCAGCACCAACGAGGGGGGAACAGGGTTCGGCACTGAAGCTTTCTTT. Translation: CASTNEGGTGFGTEAFF. The rearrangement links TRBV5-4 to TRBJ1-1; TRBD1 might be the D (6 bases). V gave up 6 bases and J gave up 4 bases, with 25 bases separating them. This CDR3 has 17 residues. Germline-derived CDR1 and CDR2 are SGHNT and YYREEE (reference sequence).